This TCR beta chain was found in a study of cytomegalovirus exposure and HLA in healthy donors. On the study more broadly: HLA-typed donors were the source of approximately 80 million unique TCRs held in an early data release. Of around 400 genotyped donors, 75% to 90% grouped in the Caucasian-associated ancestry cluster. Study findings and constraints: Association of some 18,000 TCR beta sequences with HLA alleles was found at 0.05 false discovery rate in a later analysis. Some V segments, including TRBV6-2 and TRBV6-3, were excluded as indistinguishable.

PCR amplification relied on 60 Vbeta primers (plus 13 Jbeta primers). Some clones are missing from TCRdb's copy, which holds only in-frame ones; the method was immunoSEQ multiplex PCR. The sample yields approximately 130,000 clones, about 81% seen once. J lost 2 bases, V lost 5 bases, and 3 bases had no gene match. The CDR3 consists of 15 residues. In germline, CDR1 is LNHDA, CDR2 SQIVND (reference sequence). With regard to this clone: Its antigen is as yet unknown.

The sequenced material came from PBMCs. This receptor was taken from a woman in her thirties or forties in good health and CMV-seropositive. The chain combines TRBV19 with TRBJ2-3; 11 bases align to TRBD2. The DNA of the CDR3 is TGTGCCAGTAGTTTGGGACTAGCGGTCACAGATACGCAGTATTTT. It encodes CASSLGLAVTDTQYF. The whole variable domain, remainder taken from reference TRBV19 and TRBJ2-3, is DGGITQSPKYLFRKEGQNVTLSCEQNLNHDAMYWYRQDPGQGLRLIYYSQIVNDFQKGDIAEGYSVSREKKESFPLTVTSAQKNPTAFYLCASSLGLAVTDTQYFGPGTRLTVL.